The 13 T cell receptor beta chains below come from one sample, sequenced in a study of T cell repertoires in cytomegalovirus infection. One entry per CDR3 protein results from TCRdb running MiXCR on the reads. The sample has some 100,000 distinct CDR3 sequences; roughly a quarter are singletons. The specimen sequenced was CD8+ T cells from PBMCs. The source of these receptors is a human donor in good health (CMV status not recorded). Some clones in this sample may be carry-over from other donors' samples.

This clonotype was seen many times. The rearrangement links TRBV28 to TRBJ2-2; D is ambiguous. V was trimmed by 5 bases and J by 2 bases, leaving 0 bases between them. The CDR3 is made up of 11 amino acids. Germline V gene lookup returns CDR1 MDHEN and CDR2 SYDVKM. CDR3 protein: CASSNTGELFF. CDR3 DNA: TGTGCCAGCAGTAACACCGGGGAGCTGTTTTTT.

This clonotype is a singleton in its sample. J is TRBJ2-1 and V is TRBV29-1; maybe TRBD1 (6 bases). Trimming shortened V by 6 bases and J by 0 bases, and 18 bases separated the two germline ends. Germline V gene sequence: CDR1 SQVTM, CDR2 ANQGSEA. This CDR3 region has 16 residues. The CDR3 bases are TGCAGCGTCCTAGGCAGTCCAGGGGTCTCCTACAATGAGCAGTTCTTC. Its translation: CSVLGSPGVSYNEQFF.

The V gene is TRBV28, the J gene TRBJ2-7; 9 nucleotides line up with TRBD1. Germline V CDR1 and CDR2: MDHEN, SYDVKM. This CDR3 contains 16 residues. V trimming: 6 bases; J trimming: 1 base; junction bases outside the gene matches: 10. Here the CDR3 reads CASSQGGQGESYEQYF. Written as DNA, the CDR3 is TGTGCCAGCAGCCAAGGGGGACAGGGAGAATCCTACGAGCAGTACTTC.

This clonotype turned up a few times. The chain employs TRBV11-2 and TRBJ2-3, with a tentative D call TRBD2 (6 bases). The CDR3 runs to 15 residues. Trimming took 7 bases from V and 0 from J, leaving 14 bases between them. The germline CDR1 and CDR2 sequences are SGHAT and FQNNGV. CDR3 coding DNA: TGTGCCAGCACCCGGGACTCCTTTAGCACAGATACGCAGTATTTT. Residues: CASTRDSFSTDTQYF.

The V call is TRBV29-1, the J call TRBJ1-2, with D tentatively TRBD1 (5 bases). With 7 bases removed from V and 5 bases from J, the gap between germline ends came to 23 bases. In germline, CDR1 is SQVTM, CDR2 ANQGSEA. The length of the CDR3 is 15 residues. The CDR3 DNA reads TGCAGCGCCCAACAGACGGGCAGGGAAGCGTATGGCTACACCTTC. The encoded protein is CSAQQTGREAYGYTF.

The rearrangement links TRBV24-1 to TRBJ2-3; D perhaps matches TRBD1 (6 bases). The CDR3 has 15 amino acids. CDR1 and CDR2 (germline): KGHDR, SFDVKD. V lost 3 bases, J lost 4 bases, and 13 bases lay in between. The CDR3 DNA reads TGTGCCACCAGTGATCAGAGGGACAACGCAGATACGCAGTATTTT. This encodes CATSDQRDNADTQYF.

J is TRBJ2-1 and V is TRBV19; 7 nucleotides match TRBD2. V dropped 6 bases and J dropped 2; count of bases not matched to a gene: 10. CDR1 and CDR2 (germline): LNHDA, SQIVND (reference sequence). The CDR3 extends over 16 amino acids. The CDR3 DNA reads as TGTGCCAGTAGCACGCCCGGGGGGACGGCCTACAATGAGCAGTTCTTC. Amino acids: CASSTPGGTAYNEQFF.

The V gene is TRBV29-1, the J gene TRBJ1-1; 7 bases fit TRBD1. V dropped 7 bases and J dropped 4; count of bases not matched to a gene: 6. This CDR3 contains 12 residues. Germline V CDR1 and CDR2: SQVTM, ANQGSEA. CDR3: CSEDRSVTEAFF. DNA for the CDR3: TGCAGCGAGGACAGGTCCGTCACTGAAGCTTTCTTT.

The J gene is TRBJ1-5, the V gene TRBV18; D is uncertain. Germline V CDR1 and CDR2: KGHSH, LQKENI. The CDR3 is made up of 18 amino acids. Trimming took off 0 bases at V and 2 bases at J, with 17 bases between the two ends. CDR3 protein: CASSPPRSGGSGNQPQHF. The CDR3 DNA reads TGTGCCAGCTCACCACCGCGCTCAGGAGGGTCGGGCAATCAGCCCCAGCATTTT.

The sample holds a few counts of this clonotype. The rearrangement joins TRBV29-1 to TRBJ2-7; maybe TRBD2 (6 bases). The CDR3 has 13 amino acids. The germline CDR1 and CDR2 sequences are SQVTM and ANQGSEA. Trimming shortened V by 8 bases and J by 6 bases, and 20 bases separated the two germline ends. CDR3 coding DNA: TGCAGCATCCGACTAGAGGGGCCCTCCGAGCAGTACTTC. It encodes CSIRLEGPSEQYF.

V and J are TRBV7-9 and TRBJ2-2; 12 bases align to TRBD2. From germline, CDR1 is SEHNR and CDR2 FQNEAQ (reference sequence). The CDR3 length is 16 residues. Trimming at V came to 5 bases and at J to 7 bases, leaving 8 bases not matched to a gene. The CDR3 nucleotides read TGTGCCAGCAGCACCCTAGCGGGAGGGCCTGACGGGGAGCTGTTTTTT. It yields the protein CASSTLAGGPDGELFF.

This clonotype was found a few times. The CDR3 bases are TGTGCCAGTTATACCCGACAGATAGTGGTGAATGAGCAGTTCTTC. Translating it yields CASYTRQIVVNEQFF. V gene TRBV12-3 or TRBV12-4 combines with J gene TRBJ2-1, with TRBD1 as a possible D gene (5 bases). The CDR3 extends over 15 amino acids. Between the trimmed V and J ends, which lost 9 bases and 7 bases, there was a span of 22 bases.

CDR3 region: CASSFWDYQETQYF. DNA for the CDR3: TGTGCCAGCAGCTTCTGGGACTACCAAGAGACCCAGTACTTC. The chain carries TRBV11-2 and TRBJ2-5; possible D gene TRBD2, 6 bases. The CDR3 has 14 residues. Trimming stripped 3 bases from V and 0 bases from J, with 8 bases between. The germline CDR1 and CDR2 sequences are SGHAT and FQNNGV.